The clone carrying this TCR beta chain was observed a handful of times. Each CDR3 protein gets one entry after TCRdb re-called the 5' RACE reads with MiXCR. This table has 20,000 to 30,000 distinct CDR3 sequences, approximately 6% appearing once. This specimen comes from a study of early T cells in non-severe SARS-CoV-2 infection. This sequence was found in an adult who was a healthcare worker with PCR-confirmed SARS-CoV-2 infection or an uninfected control (not recorded which). Sequencing was done on a sample of whole blood.

The CDR3, as DNA: TGTGCCAGCAGCCTCAATCCTACGGCTTATGGCTACACCTTC. Translating it yields CASSLNPTAYGYTF. The chain uses TRBV7-3 and TRBJ1-2; D call uncertain. This CDR3 region has 14 residues. V lost 5 bases to trimming and J lost 5 bases, with 15 bases between them. Germline V gene lookup returns CDR1 SGHTA and CDR2 FQGTGA.